This TCR beta chain is drawn from a study of T cells in Graves' hyperthyroidism and ophthalmopathy. Looking at the study overall: Peripheral blood samples were taken at initial diagnosis, prior to any treatment. Notes on the study in general: Among clonotypes expanded in thyroid above 0.001, most were also found in blood. A 13 V-J signature model discriminated ophthalmopathy versus stable hyperthyroidism.

TCR beta CDR3 sequences were amplified from RNA transcripts. When the TCR CDR3 underwent first-round RT-PCR, the HTBI primer set was used. TCRdb independently ran MiXCR on the multiplex PCR reads; one entry per CDR3 protein. The sample holds a few hundred thousand distinct CDR3 sequences; roughly 15% are singletons and the top ten take approximately 19%. This CDR3 region has 14 residues. Trimming cost V 5 bases and J 9 bases; bases outside gene matches: 7. Germline V gene data show CDR1 as MNHEY and CDR2 as SMNVEV (reference sequence). With respect to this clonotype: Its target is not known.

This TCR derives from an older woman with Graves' ophthalmopathy. The sample consisted of blood. V usage is TRBV27 and J usage is TRBJ2-1; 10 positions agree with TRBD2. CDR3: CASSHLEREGEQFF. In DNA, the CDR3 is TGTGCCAGCAGTCATCTCGAGCGGGAGGGTGAGCAGTTCTTC.